The next 15 T cell receptor beta chains were all read from a single sample in a study of beta chain features in type 1 diabetes. Study-wide results and caveats: Patients with Type 1 diabetes showed moderately but significantly shorter TCRB CDR3s in all four CD4+ subsets.

Their antigens are not known. The authors reverse transcribed all of the isolated RNA, so sequencing captured expressed TCRB transcripts. Assay used: immunoSEQ multiplex PCR; TCRdb lists only in-frame clones, some missing. The sample yields about 160,000 clones, about 8.1% seen once. Sequencing was performed on central memory CD4+ T cells from blood. The receptor set was obtained from a woman younger than 30 with type 1 diabetes.

This chain joins TRBV10-3 and TRBJ2-5; TRBD1 aligns across 8 bases. CDR3 length: 15 residues. The germline gives CDR1 ENHRY, CDR2 SYGVKD. Trimming cost V 3 bases and J 4 bases; bases outside gene matches: 7. In DNA form, the CDR3 reads TGTGCCATCAGTGAATTGACAGGGGTCGGAGAGACCCAGTACTTC. Protein sequence: CAISELTGVGETQYF.

This chain joins TRBV5-1 and TRBJ2-5, with a weak D call TRBD2 (6 bases). The CDR3 totals 12 residues. V was cut by 5 bases and J by 4 bases, with 9 bases left in between. Germline CDR1 and CDR2: SGHRS and YFSETQ. The CDR3 DNA is TGCGCCAGCAGTCGGGACTTAGAGACCCAGTACTTC. Amino acids: CASSRDLETQYF.

J is TRBJ2-7 and V is TRBV4-1, with 14 bases aligning to TRBD2. CDR3 length: 16 amino acids. J was trimmed by 3 bases and V by 4 bases; bases with no gene match: 5. Looked up from germline, CDR1 is MGHRA and CDR2 is YSYEKL. The CDR3, as DNA: TGCGCCAGCAGCCGCGGGACTAGCGGGGGACTCTACGAGCAGTACTTC. Protein: CASSRGTSGGLYEQYF.

The rearrangement joins TRBV19 to TRBJ2-5; 11 nucleotides match TRBD2. V gave up 5 bases and J gave up 5 bases; unmatched junction bases: 7. This CDR3 has 15 amino acids. Germline V gene sequence: CDR1 LNHDA, CDR2 SQIVND (reference sequence). DNA of the CDR3: TGTGCCAGTAGTGCGACTAGCGGGGAGGAGGAGACCCAGTACTTC. Protein sequence: CASSATSGEEETQYF.

V and J are TRBV27 and TRBJ2-2; D remains ambiguous. The CDR3 extends over 13 amino acids. V gave up 7 bases and J gave up 4 bases, with 10 bases separating them. CDR1 and CDR2 (germline): MNHEY, SMNVEV (reference sequence). CDR3 nucleotide sequence: TGTGCCAGCACTACTACCTTCACCGGGGAGCTGTTTTTT. Amino acid sequence: CASTTTFTGELFF.

CDR3 region: CASSVGLVGEQFF. In nucleotides, the CDR3 is TGTGCCAGCAGTGTAGGTCTAGTGGGTGAGCAGTTCTTC. V and J are TRBV2 and TRBJ2-1; D remains ambiguous. The CDR3 spans 13 residues. The V gene lost 4 bases and the J gene lost 9 bases, with 13 bases spanning the gap. Germline lookup yields CDR1 SNHLY and CDR2 FYNNEI.

The rearrangement uses TRBV30 and TRBJ2-1; a weak D match, TRBD2 (7 bases). This CDR3 contains 13 residues. V lost 2 bases, J lost 5 bases, and 10 bases lay in between. Germline CDR1 GTSNPN, CDR2 SVGIG (reference sequence). The CDR3 region is CAWSRGGDNEQFF. CDR3 DNA: TGTGCCTGGAGTAGGGGGGGAGACAATGAGCAGTTCTTC.

This clone was counted between two and nine times. This chain joins TRBV4-2 and TRBJ2-4, with TRBD2 identical over 13 bases. The germline gives CDR1 LGHNA, CDR2 YNFKEQ. The CDR3 is 18 residues long. V lost 0 bases, J lost 3 bases, and 5 bases stayed unmatched. The CDR3 region is CASSQEGTSGTSKNIQYF. In DNA form, the CDR3 reads TGTGCCAGCAGCCAAGAGGGGACTAGCGGGACCAGCAAAAACATTCAGTACTTC.

This clone has at least ten counts. V usage is TRBV7-2 and J usage is TRBJ2-4; D may be TRBD1 (6 bases). The CDR3 covers 16 residues. Deletions cut 2 bases from V and 0 bases from J, with 11 bases between. CDR1 is SGHTA and CDR2 is FQGNSA in the germline V gene. The CDR3 here is CASSLIGQIAKNIQYF. The CDR3 DNA sequence: TGTGCCAGCAGCTTAATCGGACAGATAGCCAAAAACATTCAGTACTTC.

This clone was counted only a few times. The V call is TRBV5-6, the J call TRBJ2-1; 8 nucleotides agree with TRBD2. Germline trimming cut 0 bases from V and 8 bases from J; bases unmatched to any gene: 1. CDR1 SGHDT and CDR2 YYEEEE come from the germline V gene. This CDR3 has 13 amino acids. CDR3 residues: CASSLDGGDEQFF. The CDR3 DNA follows: TGTGCCAGCAGCTTGGACGGGGGGGATGAGCAGTTCTTC.

The chain employs TRBV5-1 and TRBJ1-1, with 7 positions matching TRBD1. The germline gives CDR1 SGHRS, CDR2 YFSETQ. Trimming took 4 bases from V and 7 from J; bases not matched to a gene: 7. CDR3 length equals 13 residues. In DNA, the CDR3 is TGCGCCAGCAGCCCCAATACAGGGGTTGAAGCTTTCTTT. This gives the protein CASSPNTGVEAFF.

The chain combines TRBV6-6 with TRBJ2-2; D call uncertain. The CDR3 consists of 13 residues. V dropped 10 bases and J dropped 5 bases, with 14 bases sitting between them. Germline V gene lookup returns CDR1 MNHNY and CDR2 SVGAGI (reference sequence). The CDR3 loop reads CAISAMNTGELFF. The CDR3 DNA sequence: TGTGCCATCAGCGCGATGAATACCGGGGAGCTGTTTTTT.

This chain uses TRBV25-1 with TRBJ2-7, with TRBD1 identical over 10 bases. Germline V gene sequence: CDR1 MGHDK, CDR2 SYGVNS. V trimming: 6 bases; J trimming: 6 bases; junction bases outside the gene matches: 11. The CDR3 covers 15 residues. The CDR3 DNA is TGTGCCAGCAGCCCACCACAGGGGACAGGGGTCGAGCAGTACTTC. Translated: CASSPPQGTGVEQYF.

In this sample, this clone turned up a few times. V and J are TRBV11-2 and TRBJ2-5; 13 bases are shared with TRBD2. V lost 2 bases to trimming and J lost 2 bases; unmatched junction nucleotides: 5. The CDR3 has 17 residues. Germline values: CDR1 SGHAT, CDR2 FQNNGV. The CDR3 loop reads CASSLPTSGGIQETQYF. The DNA for the CDR3 is TGTGCCAGCAGCTTACCGACTAGCGGGGGGATTCAAGAGACCCAGTACTTC.

The rearrangement links TRBV6-5 to TRBJ2-7, with unresolved D. The CDR3 is 11 residues long. Germline V lookup: CDR1 MNHEY, CDR2 SVGAGI. V lost 7 bases and J lost 0, with 4 bases in between. CDR3 sequence: CASTNSYEQYF. CDR3 DNA: TGTGCCAGCACTAACTCCTACGAGCAGTACTTC.